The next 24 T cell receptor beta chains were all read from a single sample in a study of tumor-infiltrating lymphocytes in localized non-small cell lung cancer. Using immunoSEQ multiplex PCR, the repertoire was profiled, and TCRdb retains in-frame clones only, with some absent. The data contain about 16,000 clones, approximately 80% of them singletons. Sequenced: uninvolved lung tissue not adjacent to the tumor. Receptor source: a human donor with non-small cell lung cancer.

CDR3 in DNA: TGCGCCAGCAGCACACAGGGCCACTCCTACGAGCAGTACTTC. It specifies CASSTQGHSYEQYF. This chain connects TRBV4-1 to TRBJ2-7; perhaps TRBD1 as D (6 bases). V was trimmed by 5 bases and J by 0 bases, leaving 11 bases between them. There are 14 residues in the CDR3. Germline V gene data show CDR1 as MGHRA and CDR2 as YSYEKL.

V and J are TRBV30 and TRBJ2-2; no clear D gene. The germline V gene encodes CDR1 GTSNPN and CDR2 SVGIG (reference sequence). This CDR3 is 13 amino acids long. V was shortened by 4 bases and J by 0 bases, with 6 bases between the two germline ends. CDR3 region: CAWTAANTGELFF. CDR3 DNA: TGTGCCTGGACAGCCGCGAACACCGGGGAGCTGTTTTTT.

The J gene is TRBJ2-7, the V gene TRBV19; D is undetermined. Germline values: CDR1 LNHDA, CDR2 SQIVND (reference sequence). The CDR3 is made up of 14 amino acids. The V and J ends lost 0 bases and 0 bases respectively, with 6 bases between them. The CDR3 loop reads CASSIDLSSYEQYF. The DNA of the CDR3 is TGTGCCAGTAGTATAGACCTGAGCTCCTACGAGCAGTACTTC.

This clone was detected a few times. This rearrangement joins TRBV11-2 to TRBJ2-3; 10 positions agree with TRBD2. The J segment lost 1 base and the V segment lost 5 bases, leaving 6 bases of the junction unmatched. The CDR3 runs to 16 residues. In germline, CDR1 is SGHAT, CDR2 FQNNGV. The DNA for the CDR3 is TGTGCCAGCAGCAAAGCTAGCGGGAGTGGCACAGATACGCAGTATTTT. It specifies CASSKASGSGTDTQYF. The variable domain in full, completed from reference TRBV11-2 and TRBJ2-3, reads EAGVAQSPRYKIIEKRQSVAFWCNPISGHATLYWYQQILGQGPKLLIQFQNNGVVDDSQLPKDRFSAERLKGVDSTLKIQPAKLEDSAVYLCASSKASGSGTDTQYFGPGTRLTVL.

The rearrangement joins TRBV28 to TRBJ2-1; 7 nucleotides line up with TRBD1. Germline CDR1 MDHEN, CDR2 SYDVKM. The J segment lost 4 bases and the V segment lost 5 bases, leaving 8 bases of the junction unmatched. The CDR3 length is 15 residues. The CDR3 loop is CASSTQDRNYNEQFF. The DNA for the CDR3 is TGTGCCAGCAGTACACAGGACAGGAATTACAATGAGCAGTTCTTC. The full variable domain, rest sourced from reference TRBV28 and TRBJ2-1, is DVKVTQSSRYLVKRTGEKVFLECVQDMDHENMFWYRQDPGLGLRLIYFSYDVKMKEKGDIPEGYSVSREKKERFSLILESASTNQTSMYLCASSTQDRNYNEQFFGPGTRLTVL.

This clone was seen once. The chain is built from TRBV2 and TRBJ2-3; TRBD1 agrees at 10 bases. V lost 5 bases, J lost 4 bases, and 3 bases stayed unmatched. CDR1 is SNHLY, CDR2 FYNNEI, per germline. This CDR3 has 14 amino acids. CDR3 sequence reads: CASSRDRGADTQYF. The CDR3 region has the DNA TGTGCCAGCAGTAGGGACAGGGGAGCAGATACGCAGTATTTT.

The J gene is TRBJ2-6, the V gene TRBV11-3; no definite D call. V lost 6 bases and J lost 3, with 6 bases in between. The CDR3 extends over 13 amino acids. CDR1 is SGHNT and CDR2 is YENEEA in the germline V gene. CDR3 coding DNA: TGTGCCAGCAGGGGTTTTGGGGCCAACGTCCTGACTTTC. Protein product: CASRGFGANVLTF.

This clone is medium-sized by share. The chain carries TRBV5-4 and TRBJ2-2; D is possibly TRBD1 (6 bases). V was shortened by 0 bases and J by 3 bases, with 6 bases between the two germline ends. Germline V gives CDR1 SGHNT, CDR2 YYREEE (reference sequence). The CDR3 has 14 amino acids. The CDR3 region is CASSLGQDTGELFF. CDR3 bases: TGTGCCAGCAGCTTGGGACAGGACACCGGGGAGCTGTTTTTT.

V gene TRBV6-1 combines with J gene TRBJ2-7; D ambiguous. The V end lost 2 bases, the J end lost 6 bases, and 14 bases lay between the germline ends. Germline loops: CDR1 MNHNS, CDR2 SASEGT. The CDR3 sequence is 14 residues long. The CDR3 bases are TGTGCCAGCAGTGAAAACCGCCTGGCCCCCGAGCAGTACTTC. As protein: CASSENRLAPEQYF.

The CDR3 nucleotides read TGTGCCAGTAGTATACGGCAGAACACTGAAGCTTTCTTT. Protein: CASSIRQNTEAFF. The V call is TRBV19, the J call TRBJ1-1; D uncertain. From germline, CDR1 is LNHDA and CDR2 SQIVND (reference sequence). CDR3 size: 13 residues. Trimming stripped 2 bases from V and 1 base from J, with 5 bases between.

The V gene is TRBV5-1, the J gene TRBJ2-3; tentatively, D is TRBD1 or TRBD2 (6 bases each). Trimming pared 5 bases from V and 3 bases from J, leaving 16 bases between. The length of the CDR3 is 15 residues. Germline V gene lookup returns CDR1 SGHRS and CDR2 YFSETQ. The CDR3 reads CASRSRGERTDTQYF. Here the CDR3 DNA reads TGCGCCAGCAGATCGAGGGGGGAGAGGACAGATACGCAGTATTTT.

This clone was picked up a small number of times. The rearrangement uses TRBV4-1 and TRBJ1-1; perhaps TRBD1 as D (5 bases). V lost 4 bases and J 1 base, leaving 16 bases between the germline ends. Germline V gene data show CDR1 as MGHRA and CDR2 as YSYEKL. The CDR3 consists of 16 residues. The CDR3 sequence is CASSPTWVGENTEAFF. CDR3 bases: TGCGCCAGCAGCCCCACGTGGGTGGGGGAGAACACTGAAGCTTTCTTT.

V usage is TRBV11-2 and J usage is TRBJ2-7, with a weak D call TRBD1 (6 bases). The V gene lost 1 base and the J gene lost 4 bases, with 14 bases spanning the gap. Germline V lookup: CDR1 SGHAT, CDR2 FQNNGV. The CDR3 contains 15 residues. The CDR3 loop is CASSLAQGSLYEQYF. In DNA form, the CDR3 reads TGTGCCAGCAGCTTAGCCCAGGGGTCGCTGTACGAGCAGTACTTC.

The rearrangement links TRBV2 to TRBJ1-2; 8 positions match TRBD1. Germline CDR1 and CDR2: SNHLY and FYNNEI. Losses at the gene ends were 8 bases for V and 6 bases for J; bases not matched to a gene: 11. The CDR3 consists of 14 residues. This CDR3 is CASAEQGEFDGYTF. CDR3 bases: TGTGCCAGCGCCGAACAGGGGGAGTTTGATGGCTACACCTTC.

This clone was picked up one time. The CDR3 loop reads CASSPGQPSYEQYF. The CDR3 DNA reads TGTGCCAGCAGCCCGGGACAGCCCAGCTACGAGCAGTACTTC. The V gene is TRBV5-4, the J gene TRBJ2-7, with TRBD1 matching over 7 bases. The CDR3 contains 14 residues. Germline V gene lookup returns CDR1 SGHNT and CDR2 YYREEE (reference sequence). V dropped 4 bases and J dropped 3; count of bases not matched to a gene: 7.

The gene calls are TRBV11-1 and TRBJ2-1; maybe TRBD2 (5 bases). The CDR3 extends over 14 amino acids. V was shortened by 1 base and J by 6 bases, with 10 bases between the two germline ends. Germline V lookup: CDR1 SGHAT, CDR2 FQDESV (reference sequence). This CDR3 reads CASSLGLAGNEQFF. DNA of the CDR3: TGTGCCAGCAGCTTAGGGCTAGCTGGCAATGAGCAGTTCTTC. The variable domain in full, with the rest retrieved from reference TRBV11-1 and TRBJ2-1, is EAEVAQSPRYKITEKSQAVAFWCDPISGHATLYWYRQILGQGPELLVQFQDESVVDDSQLPKDRFSAERLKGVDSTLKIQPAELGDSAMYLCASSLGLAGNEQFFGPGTRLTVL.

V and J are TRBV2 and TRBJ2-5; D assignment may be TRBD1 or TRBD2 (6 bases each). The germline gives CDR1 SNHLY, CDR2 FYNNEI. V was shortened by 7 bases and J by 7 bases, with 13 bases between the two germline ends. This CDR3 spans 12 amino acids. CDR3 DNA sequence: TGTGCCAGCAAGGGGGACTCGGTGACCCAGTACTTC. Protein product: CASKGDSVTQYF.

CDR3 coding DNA: TGTGCCAGCACCCTGGGACAGGCGAACACCATATATTTT. This sequence encodes CASTLGQANTIYF. This chain links TRBV2 with TRBJ1-3; 8 bases are a match to TRBD1. V was clipped by 7 bases and J by 7 bases; unmatched bases: 6. The CDR3 consists of 13 residues. CDR1 and CDR2 from the germline V gene are SNHLY and FYNNEI.

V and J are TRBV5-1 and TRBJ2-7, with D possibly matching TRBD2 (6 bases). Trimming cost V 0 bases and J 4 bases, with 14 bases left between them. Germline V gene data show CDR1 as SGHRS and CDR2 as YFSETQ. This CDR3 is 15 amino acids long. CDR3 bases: TGCGCCAGCAGCTTGGCCGTAAGGGAGGCGTACGAGCAGTACTTC. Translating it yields CASSLAVREAYEQYF.

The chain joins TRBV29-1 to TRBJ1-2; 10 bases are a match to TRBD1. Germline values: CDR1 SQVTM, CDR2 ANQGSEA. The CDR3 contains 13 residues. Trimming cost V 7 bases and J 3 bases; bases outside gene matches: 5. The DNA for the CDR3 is TGCAGCGGCACTGGACAGGGGGACTATGGCTACACCTTC. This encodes CSGTGQGDYGYTF.

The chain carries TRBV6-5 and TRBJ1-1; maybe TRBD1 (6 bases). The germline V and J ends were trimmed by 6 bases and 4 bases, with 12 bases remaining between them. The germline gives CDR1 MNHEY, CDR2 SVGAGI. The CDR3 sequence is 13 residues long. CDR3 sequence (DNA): TGTGCCAGCAGGCCGACAGGAAGCACTGAAGCTTTCTTT. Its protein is CASRPTGSTEAFF.

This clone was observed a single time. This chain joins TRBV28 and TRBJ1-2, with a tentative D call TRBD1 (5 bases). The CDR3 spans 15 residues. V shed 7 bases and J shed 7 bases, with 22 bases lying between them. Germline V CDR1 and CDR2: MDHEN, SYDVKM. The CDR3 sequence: CASTMAGGSRPGYTF. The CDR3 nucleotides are TGTGCCAGCACGATGGCGGGGGGGTCCCGTCCTGGCTACACCTTC.

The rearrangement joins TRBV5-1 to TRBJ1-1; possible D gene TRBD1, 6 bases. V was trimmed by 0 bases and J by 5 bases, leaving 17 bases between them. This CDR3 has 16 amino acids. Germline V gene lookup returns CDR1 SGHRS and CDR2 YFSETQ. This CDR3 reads CASSLEVGAGRTEAFF. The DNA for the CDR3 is TGCGCCAGCAGCTTGGAGGTGGGGGCGGGAAGAACTGAAGCTTTCTTT.

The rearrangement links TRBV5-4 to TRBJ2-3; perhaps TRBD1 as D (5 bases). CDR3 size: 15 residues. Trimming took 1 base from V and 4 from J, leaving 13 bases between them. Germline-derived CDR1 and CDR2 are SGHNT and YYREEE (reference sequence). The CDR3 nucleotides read TGTGCCAGCAGCTTGTCCCGACAGAATCCAGATACGCAGTATTTT. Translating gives CASSLSRQNPDTQYF.